This T cell receptor (beta chain) was sequenced for a study of T-cell reconstitution after alpha-beta-depleted transplantation in children. Germline CDR1 reads SGHAT; CDR2 reads FQNNGV. The length of the CDR3 is 16 residues. Unmatched junction bases numbered 4, after V lost 3 bases and J lost 1 base. Unique molecular identifiers were incorporated during preparation of the TCRbeta library. TCRdb re-analysed the PCR reads in MiXCR, keeping a single row per CDR3 protein. The table lists around 200,000 distinct CDR3 sequences, approximately 6.8% of them singletons. This clonotype has ten or more counts. The receptor was isolated from a human donor who donated a stem cell graft to a child with Wiskott-Aldrich syndrome. The chain links TRBV11-2 to TRBJ2-1; 9 positions agree with TRBD2. Here the sequenced sample was PBMCs from the stem cell graft donor, taken from the stem cell graft. The CDR3 DNA sequence: TGTGCCAGCAGCTTTAGACTAGCGGCTTCCTACAATGAGCAGTTCTTC. Its translation: CASSFRLAASYNEQFF.